The source of this T cell receptor (beta chain) is a study of T cells after yellow fever vaccination. MiXCR, applied by TCRdb to the 5' RACE reads, yields one record per CDR3 protein. This sample has 70,000 to 80,000 distinct CDR3 sequences, with roughly 7% found just once. This clonotype was observed a few times. The CDR3 runs 15 residues. Germline CDR1 and CDR2: SEHNR and FQNEAQ (reference sequence). The V end lost 4 bases, the J end lost 6 bases, and 15 bases lay between the germline ends. This sequence originates from a man aged 18 to 30 who received the YFV17D yellow fever vaccine. This chain joins TRBV7-9 and TRBJ2-2; no firm D call. The source was CD8+ T cells sorted from PBMCs, collected less than 11 days after the first yellow fever vaccination. The CDR3 spells CASSSGTKGAGELFF. CDR3 in DNA: TGTGCCAGCAGCTCCGGAACGAAAGGTGCCGGGGAGCTGTTTTTT.